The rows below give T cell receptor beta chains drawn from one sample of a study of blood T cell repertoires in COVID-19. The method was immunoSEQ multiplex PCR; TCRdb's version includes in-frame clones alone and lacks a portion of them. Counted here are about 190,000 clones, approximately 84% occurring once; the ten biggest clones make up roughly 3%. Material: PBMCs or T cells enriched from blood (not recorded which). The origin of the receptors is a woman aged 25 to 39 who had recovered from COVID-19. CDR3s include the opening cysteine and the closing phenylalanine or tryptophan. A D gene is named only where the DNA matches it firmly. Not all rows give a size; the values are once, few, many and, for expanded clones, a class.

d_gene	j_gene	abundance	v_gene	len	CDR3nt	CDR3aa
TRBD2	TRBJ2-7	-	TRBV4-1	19	TGCGCCAGCAGCCACACTTTACCGGGACTAGCGGCTCCCTCCTACGAGCAGTACTTC	CASSHTLPGLAAPSYEQYF
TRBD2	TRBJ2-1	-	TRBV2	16	TGTGCCAGCAGGGACCCGAGCGGGGGGGCCTACAATGAGCAGTTCTTC	CASRDPSGGAYNEQFF
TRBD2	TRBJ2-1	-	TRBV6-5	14	TGTGCCAGCGCGACTAGCGGGAGGCGAGATGAGCAGTTCTTC	CASATSGRRDEQFF
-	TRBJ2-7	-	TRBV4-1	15	TGCGCCAGTCACCTTGGGGAGCGGAACTCCTACGAGCAGTACTTC	CASHLGERNSYEQYF
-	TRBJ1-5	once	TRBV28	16	TGTGCCAGCAGACCAGGGACACAATGGCGCAATCAGCCCCAGCATTTT	CASRPGTQWRNQPQHF
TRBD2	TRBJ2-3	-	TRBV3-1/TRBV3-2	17	TGTGCCAGCAGCCAAGATGGAGGTAGCGGGGCCACAGATACGCAGTATTTT	CASSQDGGSGATDTQYF
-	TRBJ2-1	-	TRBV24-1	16	TGTGCCACCAGTGTCCATAGTGGAGTTGGAGGCAATGAGCAGTTCTTC	CATSVHSGVGGNEQFF
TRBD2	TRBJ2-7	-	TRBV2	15	TGTGCCAGCACCGGACTAGCAGACGTCTCCTACGAGCAGTACTTC	CASTGLADVSYEQYF
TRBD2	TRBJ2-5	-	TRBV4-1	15	TGCGCCAGCAGCCAAAGCACTAGCGGCTGGGAGACCCAGTACTTC	CASSQSTSGWETQYF
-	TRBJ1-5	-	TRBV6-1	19	TGTGCCAGCAGTGAGAATCTATATAACGAGGGGGAACGCAATCAGCCCCAGCATTTT	CASSENLYNEGERNQPQHF
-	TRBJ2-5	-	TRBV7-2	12	TGTGCCAGCAGCTTGGGCGAGCAGACCCAGTACTTC	CASSLGEQTQYF
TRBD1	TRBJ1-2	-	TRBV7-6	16	TGTGCCAGCAGCGTCTGGACAGGTCGAGACCCCTATGGCTACACCTTC	CASSVWTGRDPYGYTF
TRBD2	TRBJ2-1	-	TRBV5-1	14	TGCGCCACCAGGGCTAGCGGGGGGGCCAATGAGCAGTTCTTC	CATRASGGANEQFF
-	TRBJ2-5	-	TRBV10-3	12	TGTGCCATCAGCAGGGGCTTGGAGACCCAGTACTTC	CAISRGLETQYF
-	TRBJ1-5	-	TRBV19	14	TGTGCCAGTACCATCTTACAGGGCCATCAGCCCCAGCATTTT	CASTILQGHQPQHF
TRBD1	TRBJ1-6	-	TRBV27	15	TGTGCCAGCAGTTTATACAGGGGGAAGGATTCACCCCTCCACTTT	CASSLYRGKDSPLHF
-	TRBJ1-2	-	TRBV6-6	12	TGTGCCAGCAGTGCCACAGGGTTAGGCTACACCTTC	CASSATGLGYTF
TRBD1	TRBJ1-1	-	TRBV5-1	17	TGCGCCAGCAGCTTGCTGACAGGGGGTGTGATTGGCACTGAAGCTTTCTTT	CASSLLTGGVIGTEAFF
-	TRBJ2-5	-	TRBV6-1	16	TGTGCCAGCAGTGCTCAACCCGGGAGAGGACAAGAGACCCAGTACTTC	CASSAQPGRGQETQYF
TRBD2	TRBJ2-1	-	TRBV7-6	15	TGTGCCAGCAGTCAACCCGCTGCGGGAGAGCATGAGCAGTTCTTC	CASSQPAAGEHEQFF
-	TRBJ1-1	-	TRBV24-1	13	TGTGCCACCAGTGCGCAGGGCTTCACTGAAGCTTTCTTT	CATSAQGFTEAFF
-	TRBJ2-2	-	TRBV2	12	TGTGCCAGCACATCGAACACCGGGGAGCTGTTTTTT	CASTSNTGELFF
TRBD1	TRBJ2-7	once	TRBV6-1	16	TGTGCCAGCAGTGCCTCTCCGGGACAGGGGGACTACGAGCAGTACTTC	CASSASPGQGDYEQYF
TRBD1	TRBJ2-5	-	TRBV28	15	TGTGCCAGCAGTCTCCTGGGACAGGGGGAGGAGACCCAGTACTTC	CASSLLGQGEETQYF
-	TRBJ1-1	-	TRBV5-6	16	TGTGCCAGCAGCCAGACAGGTCTTGGGGCGAACACTGAAGCTTTCTTT	CASSQTGLGANTEAFF
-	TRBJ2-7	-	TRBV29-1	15	TGCAGCGTTGGTATGGGTTCGGGTACCCCTAACGAGCAGTACTTC	CSVGMGSGTPNEQYF
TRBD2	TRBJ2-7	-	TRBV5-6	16	TGTGCCAGCAGCTACCTGAGCGGTAGCGGGAACTACGAGCAGTACTTC	CASSYLSGSGNYEQYF
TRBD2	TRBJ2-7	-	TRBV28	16	TGTGCCAGCAGTACTCGCGGGACTAGCGCTAATTACGAGCAGTACTTC	CASSTRGTSANYEQYF
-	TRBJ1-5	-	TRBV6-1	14	TGTGCCAGCAGTGAAGGGAGGGGCAATCAGCCCCAGCATTTT	CASSEGRGNQPQHF
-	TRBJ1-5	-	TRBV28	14	TGTGCCAGCACCTTGCCCAGGAGCAATCAGCCCCAGCATTTT	CASTLPRSNQPQHF
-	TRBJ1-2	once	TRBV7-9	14	TGTGCCAGCCAAAAAGGGGAATCTAACTATGGCTACACCTTC	CASQKGESNYGYTF
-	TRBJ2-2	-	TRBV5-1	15	TGCGCCAGCAGCTGGGGGGTTCCGAACACCGGGGAGCTGTTTTTT	CASSWGVPNTGELFF
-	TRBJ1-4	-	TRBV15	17	TGTGCCACCAGCAGAGCGGGTGGCCATCCTATCAATGAAAAACTGTTTTTT	CATSRAGGHPINEKLFF
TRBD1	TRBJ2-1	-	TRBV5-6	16	TGTGCCAGCAGAGGAGGGACAGGGGTTAGGTACAATGAGCAGTTCTTC	CASRGGTGVRYNEQFF
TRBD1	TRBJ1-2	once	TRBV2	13	TGTGCCAGCAGCTTCGCGACAGGGAATGGCTACACCTTC	CASSFATGNGYTF
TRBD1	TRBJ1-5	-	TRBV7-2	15	TGTGCCAGCAGCACCATACAGGGGTTAAATCAGCCCCAGCATTTT	CASSTIQGLNQPQHF
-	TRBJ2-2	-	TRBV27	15	TGTGCCAGCAGTTTAGAGACCCGGGGTACCGGGGAGCTGTTTTTT	CASSLETRGTGELFF
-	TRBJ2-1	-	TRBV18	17	TGTGCCAGCTCATCTTCCCAACATCAGGGATCCTACAATGAGCAGTTCTTC	CASSSSQHQGSYNEQFF
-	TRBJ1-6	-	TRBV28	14	TGTGCCAGCAGTTCCCAGGGAGGCGGGACACCCCTCCACTTT	CASSSQGGGTPLHF